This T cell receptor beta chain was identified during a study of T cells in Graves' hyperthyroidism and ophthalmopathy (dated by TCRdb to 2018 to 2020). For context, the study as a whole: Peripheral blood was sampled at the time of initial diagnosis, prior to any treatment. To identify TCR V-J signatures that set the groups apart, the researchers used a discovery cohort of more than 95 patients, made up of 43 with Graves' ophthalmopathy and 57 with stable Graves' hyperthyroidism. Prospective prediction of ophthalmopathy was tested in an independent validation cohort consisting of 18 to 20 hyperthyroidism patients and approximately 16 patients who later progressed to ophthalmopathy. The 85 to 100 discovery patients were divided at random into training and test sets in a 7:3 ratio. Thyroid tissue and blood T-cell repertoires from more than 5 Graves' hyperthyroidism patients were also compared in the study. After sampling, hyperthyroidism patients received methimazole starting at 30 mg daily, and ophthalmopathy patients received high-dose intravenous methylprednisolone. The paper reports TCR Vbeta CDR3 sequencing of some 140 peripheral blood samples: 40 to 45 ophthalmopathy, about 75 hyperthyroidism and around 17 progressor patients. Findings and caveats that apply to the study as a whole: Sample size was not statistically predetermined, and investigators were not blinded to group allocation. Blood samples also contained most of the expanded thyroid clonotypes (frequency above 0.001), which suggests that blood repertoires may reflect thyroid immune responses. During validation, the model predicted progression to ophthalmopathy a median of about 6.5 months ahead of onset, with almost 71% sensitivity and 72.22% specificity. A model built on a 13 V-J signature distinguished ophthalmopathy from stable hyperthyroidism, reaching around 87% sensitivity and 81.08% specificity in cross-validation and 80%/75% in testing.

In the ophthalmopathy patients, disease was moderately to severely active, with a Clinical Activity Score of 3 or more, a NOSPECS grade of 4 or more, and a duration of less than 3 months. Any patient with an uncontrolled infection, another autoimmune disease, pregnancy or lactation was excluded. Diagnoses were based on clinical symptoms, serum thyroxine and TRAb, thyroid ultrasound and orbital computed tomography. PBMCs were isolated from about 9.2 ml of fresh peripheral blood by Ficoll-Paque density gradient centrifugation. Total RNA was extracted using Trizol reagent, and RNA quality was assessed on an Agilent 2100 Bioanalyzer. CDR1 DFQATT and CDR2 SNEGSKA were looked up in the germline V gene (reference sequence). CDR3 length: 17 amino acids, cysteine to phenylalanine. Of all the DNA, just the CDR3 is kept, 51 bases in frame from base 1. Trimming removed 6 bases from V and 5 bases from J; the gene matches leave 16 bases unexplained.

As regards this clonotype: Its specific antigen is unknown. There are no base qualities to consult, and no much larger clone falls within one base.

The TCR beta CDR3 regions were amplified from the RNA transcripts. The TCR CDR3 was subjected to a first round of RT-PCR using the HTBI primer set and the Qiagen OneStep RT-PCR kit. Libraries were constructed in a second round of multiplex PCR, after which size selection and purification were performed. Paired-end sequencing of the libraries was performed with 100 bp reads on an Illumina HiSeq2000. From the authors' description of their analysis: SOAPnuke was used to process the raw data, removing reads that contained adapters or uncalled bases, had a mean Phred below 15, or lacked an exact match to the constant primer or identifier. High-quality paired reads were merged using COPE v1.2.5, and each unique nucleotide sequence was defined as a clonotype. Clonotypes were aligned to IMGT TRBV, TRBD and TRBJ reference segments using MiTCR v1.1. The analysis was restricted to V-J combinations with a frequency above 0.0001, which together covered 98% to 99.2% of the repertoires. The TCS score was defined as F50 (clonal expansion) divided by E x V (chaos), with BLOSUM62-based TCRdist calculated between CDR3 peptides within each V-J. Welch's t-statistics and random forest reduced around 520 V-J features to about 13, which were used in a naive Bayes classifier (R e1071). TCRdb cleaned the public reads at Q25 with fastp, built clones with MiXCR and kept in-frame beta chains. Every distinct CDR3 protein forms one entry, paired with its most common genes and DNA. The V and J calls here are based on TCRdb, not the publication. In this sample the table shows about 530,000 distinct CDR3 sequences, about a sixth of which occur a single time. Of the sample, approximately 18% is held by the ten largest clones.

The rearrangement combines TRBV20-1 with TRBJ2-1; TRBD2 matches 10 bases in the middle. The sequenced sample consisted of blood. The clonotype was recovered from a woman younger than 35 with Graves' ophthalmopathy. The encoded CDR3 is CSATGTSETWSDNEQFF. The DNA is TGCAGTGCCACCGGGACTAGCGAGACCTGGTCGGACAATGAGCAGTTCTTC.